The 16 T cell receptor beta chains given below trace back to one sample, sequenced in a study of T cells after yellow fever vaccination. TCRdb analysed the 5' RACE reads with MiXCR anew, one entry per CDR3 protein. The top ten clones hold around 17% of a sample with a few hundred thousand distinct CDR3 sequences, 6.5% to 8.5% of them seen once. The input for sequencing was PBMCs, taken around 45 days after the first yellow fever vaccination. The receptors originated from a man younger than 35 who received the YFV17D yellow fever vaccine.

This clonotype was found a few times. The J gene is TRBJ1-2, the V gene TRBV7-3; 9 bases match TRBD1. Germline CDR1 reads SGHTA; CDR2 reads FQGTGA. The CDR3 loop spans 15 amino acids. V shed 0 bases, J shed 5 bases, and the junction held 4 bases outside the gene matches. CDR3 sequence: CASSLTGQGNYGYTF. CDR3 DNA: TGTGCCAGCAGCTTAACCGGACAGGGGAATTATGGCTACACCTTC.

The V call is TRBV7-2, the J call TRBJ2-5, with a possible D match to TRBD1 (6 bases). The length of the CDR3 is 16 residues. The germline V and J ends were trimmed by 4 bases and 2 bases, with 17 bases remaining between them. The germline V gene has CDR1 SGHTA and CDR2 FQGNSA. The CDR3 sequence: CASSSRKTGFQETQYF. DNA of the CDR3: TGTGCCAGCAGCTCGAGGAAAACAGGGTTTCAAGAGACCCAGTACTTC.

This clonotype was counted between two and nine times. The rearrangement links TRBV19 to TRBJ2-2; no reliable D call. The germline V gene encodes CDR1 LNHDA and CDR2 SQIVND (reference sequence). Deletions cut 10 bases from V and 4 bases from J, with 19 bases between. The CDR3 is 15 amino acids. The CDR3 loop is CATATSPVLTGELFF. The CDR3 DNA follows: TGTGCCACCGCCACCTCGCCGGTCCTCACCGGGGAGCTGTTTTTT.

This clonotype was seen a few times. The CDR3 nucleotides are TGTGCCAGCAGCCGGACTAGCGGGGGGTTCTACGAGCAGTACGTC. This codes for CASSRTSGGFYEQYV. The rearrangement joins TRBV5-5 to TRBJ2-7; 14 positions match TRBD2. The V segment lost 4 bases and the J segment 3 bases; nucleotides outside the gene matches: 3. The germline V gene has CDR1 SGHKS and CDR2 YYEKEE (reference sequence). The CDR3 runs to 15 residues.

Only a few counts were recorded for this clonotype. This chain links TRBV12-3 or TRBV12-4 with TRBJ2-7; no clear D. Trimming shortened V by 7 bases and J by 3 bases, and 7 bases separated the two germline ends. The CDR3 sequence is 11 residues long. The CDR3 region has the DNA TGTGCCAGCAAAACGGGCTACGAGCAGTACTTC. The encoded protein is CASKTGYEQYF.

This clonotype was seen a handful of times. The genes are TRBV5-5 and TRBJ2-7; no clear D gene. V lost 7 bases and J 0 bases, leaving 17 bases between the germline ends. Germline CDR1 and CDR2: SGHKS and YYEKEE (reference sequence). This CDR3 has 15 residues. CDR3 residues: CASQVGPLDSYEQYF. DNA of the CDR3: TGTGCCAGCCAGGTTGGCCCGCTGGACTCCTACGAGCAGTACTTC.

This clonotype was detected a few times. V usage is TRBV12-3 or TRBV12-4 and J usage is TRBJ2-7; no reliable D call. CDR3 size: 12 residues. Trimming left V 6 bases short and J 6 bases short, with 12 bases between. CDR3 loop: CASSLQRAEQYF. Written as DNA, the CDR3 is TGTGCCAGCAGCCTTCAGCGAGCCGAGCAGTACTTC.

The chain employs TRBV5-1 and TRBJ2-1, with D hard to call. Germline V lookup: CDR1 SGHRS, CDR2 YFSETQ. The V end was cut by 7 bases, the J end by 0 bases, with 11 bases between. The CDR3 has 14 residues. The CDR3 reads CASAGRNSYNEQFF. DNA for the CDR3: TGCGCCAGCGCCGGACGGAACTCCTACAATGAGCAGTTCTTC.

The table lists this clonotype with a few counts. J is TRBJ1-2 and V is TRBV5-5, with 10 bases identical to TRBD1. The CDR3 loop spans 14 amino acids. CDR1 and CDR2 (germline): SGHKS, YYEKEE (reference sequence). The V segment lost 7 bases and the J segment 4 bases; nucleotides outside the gene matches: 7. This CDR3 is CASSSGQGLYGYTF. CDR3 bases: TGTGCCAGCTCCTCGGGACAGGGGCTCTATGGCTACACCTTC.

This clonotype was found a few times. The J gene is TRBJ2-7, the V gene TRBV20-1; perhaps TRBD2 as D (7 bases). Germline V CDR1 and CDR2: DFQATT, SNEGSKA (reference sequence). CDR3 length: 13 amino acids. Trimming stripped 6 bases from V and 4 bases from J, with 16 bases between. This chain's CDR3 is CSARGQGGYEQYV. Here the CDR3 DNA reads TGCAGTGCCCGGGGGCAGGGAGGGTACGAGCAGTACGTC.

This clonotype was observed a few times. This chain connects TRBV12-3 or TRBV12-4 to TRBJ2-7, with no clear D. The CDR3 is 13 residues long. Between the trimmed V and J ends, which lost 2 bases and 5 bases, there was a span of 10 bases. CDR3 DNA sequence: TGTGCCAGCAGTTTAATGGGGTTTGACGAGCAGTACGTC. It translates to CASSLMGFDEQYV.

This clonotype was seen many times. CDR3 in DNA: TGTGCCAGCAGTCGTGATGGGTCCTATAATTCACCCCTCCACTTT. Protein sequence: CASSRDGSYNSPLHF. The chain joins TRBV6-2 or TRBV6-3 to TRBJ1-6; D not certain. The CDR3 loop spans 15 amino acids. The V end lost 5 bases, the J end lost 1 base, and 9 bases lay between the germline ends. The germline V gene has CDR1 MNHEY and CDR2 SVGEGT.

This clonotype was seen more than once but under ten times. The V and J genes are TRBV5-4 and TRBJ2-2; D assignment may be TRBD1 or TRBD2 (5 bases each). The CDR3 has 15 amino acids. The germline V gene encodes CDR1 SGHNT and CDR2 YYREEE (reference sequence). V gave up 7 bases and J gave up 4 bases, with 17 bases separating them. CDR3 in amino acids: CASRKVGDRTGELFF. In nucleotides, the CDR3 is TGTGCCAGCCGTAAAGTGGGGGATCGCACCGGGGAGCTGTTTTTT. Full variable domain (outside the CDR3, taken from reference TRBV5-4 and TRBJ2-2): ETGVTQSPTHLIKTRGQQVTLRCSSQSGHNTVSWYQQALGQGPQFIFQYYREEENGRGNFPPRFSGLQFPNYSSELNVNALELDDSALYLCASRKVGDRTGELFFGEGSRLTVL.

This clonotype was seen more than once but under ten times. The gene calls are TRBV4-3 and TRBJ2-3; D possibly uses TRBD1 or TRBD2 (6 bases each). This CDR3 is 17 amino acids long. CDR1 and CDR2 from the germline V gene are LGHNA and YSLEER. Trimming pared 0 bases from V and 3 bases from J, leaving 16 bases between. DNA of the CDR3: TGCGCCAGCAGCCAAGAACCTGAGACAGGAGGGACAGATACGCAGTATTTT. This codes for CASSQEPETGGTDTQYF.

In this sample, this clonotype turned up a few times. The CDR3 here is CASREQGFTEAFF. The CDR3 DNA is TGTGCCAGCAGAGAACAGGGCTTCACTGAAGCTTTCTTT. The V call is TRBV11-2, the J call TRBJ1-1; D may be TRBD1 (6 bases). Germline values: CDR1 SGHAT, CDR2 FQNNGV. Trimming stripped 6 bases from V and 4 bases from J, with 12 bases between. This CDR3 is 13 amino acids long.

Many counts were recorded for this clonotype. V and J are TRBV7-2 and TRBJ1-6, with unresolved D. Germline V gene sequence: CDR1 SGHTA, CDR2 FQGNSA. Trimming took 1 base from V and 9 from J, leaving 10 bases between them. The CDR3 extends over 14 amino acids. CDR3 amino acids: CASSLGQKSSPLHF. CDR3 nucleotide sequence: TGTGCCAGCAGCTTAGGCCAGAAGAGTTCACCCCTCCACTTT.